This T cell receptor beta chain stems from a study of blood T cell repertoires in COVID-19 (dated by TCRdb to about 2020). Study-level background: Samples covering the acute and convalescent phases of COVID-19 were provided by collaborators in the United States, Italy and Spain. Where available, HLA class I and class II types were obtained from metadata supplied by the sample provider rather than from assay-based typing. The repertoires were made available in a free public database intended to serve as a resource for research on the immune response to SARS-CoV-2. Subjects who had been exposed to COVID-19, were actively infected with it, or had recovered from it provided the deeply sampled blood TCRbeta repertoires that made up the dataset. Samples came from the ongoing ImmuneRACE study (first 160 participants) plus 1,254 subjects from 6 global collaborators. The material from the prospective study consisted of cDNA or gDNA derived from T cells, B-cell-depleted T cells, or PBMCs. The sample metadata nearly always contained a de-identified subject ID, COVID-19 status, age in years and sex. Paper-wide results and their limitations: Clinical and demographic metadata were provided uncurated, with the amount varying by source and participant.

TCRbeta CDR3 regions were amplified from genomic DNA using the immunoSEQ Assay, a bias-controlled multiplex PCR. The original methods were these. Within the assay, amplification of reference gene primers was used to estimate how many nucleated cells each sample contained. To quantify the absolute abundance of each unique TCRbeta CDR3 rearrangement, sequence reads were collapsed and filtered. For each sample, productive Simpson clonality was calculated as the square root of Simpson's diversity index over productive rearrangements. Not all clones reach the TCRdb copy of this immuneACCESS table, which keeps in-frame sequences only. Checked studies attribute under half of the gap to unresolved V genes and leave the rest unexplained. V, J and clone size derive from that table, while D and trimming were established from the DNA sequence. The sample profile shows under 200,000 clones; approximately 85% of them were found once. Clones ranked in the top ten supply 8% to 9% of the sample.

On this clone: Its recognized antigen is unknown. No clone much larger than this one lies a single base away; base qualities are absent.

The germline V gene encodes CDR1 SQVTM and CDR2 ANQGSEA. Including the terminal cysteine and phenylalanine, the CDR3 comprises 14 residues. Only the CDR3 portion is preserved as DNA: 42 bases, with reading frame beginning at the first base. Trimming accounts for 3 bases at V and 3 bases at J, while the number of junction bases matched to no gene is 4. In Seattle, one collaborating source enrolled patients while the infection was active and tracked those patients longitudinally over the course of disease. The collaborating institutions used their own protocols to collect whole blood in K2EDTA tubes. Collaborator samples were shipped for TCRbeta analysis as frozen whole blood, isolated PBMCs, or DNA extracted from either sample type.

The receptor was isolated from a woman aged 55-70 years with COVID-19, enrolled during active disease. Recombination linked TRBV29-1 to TRBJ2-5; TRBD2 matches 10 bases in the middle. Sequencing used peripheral blood. For the CDR3, the sequence is CSVEDSGGKETQYF. The bases read TGCAGCGTTGAGGATAGCGGGGGGAAAGAGACCCAGTACTTC.